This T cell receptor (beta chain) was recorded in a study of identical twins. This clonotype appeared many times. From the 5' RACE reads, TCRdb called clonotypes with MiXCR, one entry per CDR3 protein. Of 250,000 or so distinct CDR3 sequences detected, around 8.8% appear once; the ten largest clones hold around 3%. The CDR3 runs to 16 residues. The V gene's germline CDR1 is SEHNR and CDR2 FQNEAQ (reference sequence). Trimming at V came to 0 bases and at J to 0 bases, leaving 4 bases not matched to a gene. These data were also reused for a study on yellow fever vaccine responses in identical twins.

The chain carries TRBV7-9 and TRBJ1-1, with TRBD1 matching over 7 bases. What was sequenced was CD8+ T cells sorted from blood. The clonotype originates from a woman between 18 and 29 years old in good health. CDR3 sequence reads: CASSLARDRMNTEAFF. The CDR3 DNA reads TGTGCCAGCAGCTTAGCGCGGGACAGAATGAACACTGAAGCTTTCTTT.